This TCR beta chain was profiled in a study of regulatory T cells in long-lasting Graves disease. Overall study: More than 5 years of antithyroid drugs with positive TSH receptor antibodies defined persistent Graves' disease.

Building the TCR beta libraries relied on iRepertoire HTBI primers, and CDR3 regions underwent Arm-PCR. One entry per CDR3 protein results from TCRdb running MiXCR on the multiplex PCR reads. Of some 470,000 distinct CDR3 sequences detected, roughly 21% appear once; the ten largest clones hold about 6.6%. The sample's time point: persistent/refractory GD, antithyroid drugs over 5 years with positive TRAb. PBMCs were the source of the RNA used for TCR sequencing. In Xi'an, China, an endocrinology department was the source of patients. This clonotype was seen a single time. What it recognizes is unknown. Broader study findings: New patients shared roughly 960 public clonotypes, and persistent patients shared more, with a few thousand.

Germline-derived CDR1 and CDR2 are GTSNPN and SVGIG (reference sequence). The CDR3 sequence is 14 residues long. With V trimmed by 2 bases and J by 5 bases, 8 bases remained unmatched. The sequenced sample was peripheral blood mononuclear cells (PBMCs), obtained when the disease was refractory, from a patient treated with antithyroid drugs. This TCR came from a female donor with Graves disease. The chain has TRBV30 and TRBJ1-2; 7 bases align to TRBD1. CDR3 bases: TGTGCCTGGAGTCCAGGACAGGCGGGATATGGCTACACCTTC. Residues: CAWSPGQAGYGYTF. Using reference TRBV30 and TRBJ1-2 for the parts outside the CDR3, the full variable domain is SQTIHQWPATLVQPVGSPLSLECTVEGTSNPNLYWYRQAAGRGLQLLFYSVGIGQISSEVPQNLSASRPQDRQFILSSKKLLLSDSGFYLCAWSPGQAGYGYTFGSGTRLTVV.